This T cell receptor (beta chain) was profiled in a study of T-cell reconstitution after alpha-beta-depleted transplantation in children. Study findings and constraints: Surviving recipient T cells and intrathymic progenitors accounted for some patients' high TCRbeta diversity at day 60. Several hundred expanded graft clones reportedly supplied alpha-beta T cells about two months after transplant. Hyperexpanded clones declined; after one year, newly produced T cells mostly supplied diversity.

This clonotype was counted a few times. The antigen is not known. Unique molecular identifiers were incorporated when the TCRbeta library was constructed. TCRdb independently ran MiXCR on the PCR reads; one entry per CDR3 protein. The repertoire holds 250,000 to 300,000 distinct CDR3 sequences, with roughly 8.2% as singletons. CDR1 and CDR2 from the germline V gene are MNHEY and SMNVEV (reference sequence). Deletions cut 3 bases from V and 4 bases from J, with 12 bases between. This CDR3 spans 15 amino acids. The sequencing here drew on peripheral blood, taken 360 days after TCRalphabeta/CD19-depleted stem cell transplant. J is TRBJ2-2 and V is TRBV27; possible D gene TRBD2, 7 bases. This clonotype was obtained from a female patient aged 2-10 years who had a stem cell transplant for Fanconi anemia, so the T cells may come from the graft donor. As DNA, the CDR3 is TGTGCCAGCAGTTTTACAGGGAGGGGCACCGGGGAGCTGTTTTTT. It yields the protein CASSFTGRGTGELFF.